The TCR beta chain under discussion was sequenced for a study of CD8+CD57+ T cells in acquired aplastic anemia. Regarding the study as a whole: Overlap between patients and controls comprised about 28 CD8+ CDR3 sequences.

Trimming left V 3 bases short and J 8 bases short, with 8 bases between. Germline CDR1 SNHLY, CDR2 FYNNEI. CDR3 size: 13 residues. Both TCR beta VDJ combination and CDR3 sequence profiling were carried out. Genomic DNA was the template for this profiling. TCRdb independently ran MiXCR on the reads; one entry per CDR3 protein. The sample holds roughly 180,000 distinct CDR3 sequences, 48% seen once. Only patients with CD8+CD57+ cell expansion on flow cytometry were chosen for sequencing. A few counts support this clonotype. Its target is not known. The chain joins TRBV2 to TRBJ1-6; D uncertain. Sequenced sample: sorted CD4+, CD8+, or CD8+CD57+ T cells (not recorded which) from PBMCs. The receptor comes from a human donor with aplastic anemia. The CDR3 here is CASSEGSYSPLHF. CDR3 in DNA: TGTGCCAGCAGTGAGGGCAGTTATTCACCCCTCCACTTT.